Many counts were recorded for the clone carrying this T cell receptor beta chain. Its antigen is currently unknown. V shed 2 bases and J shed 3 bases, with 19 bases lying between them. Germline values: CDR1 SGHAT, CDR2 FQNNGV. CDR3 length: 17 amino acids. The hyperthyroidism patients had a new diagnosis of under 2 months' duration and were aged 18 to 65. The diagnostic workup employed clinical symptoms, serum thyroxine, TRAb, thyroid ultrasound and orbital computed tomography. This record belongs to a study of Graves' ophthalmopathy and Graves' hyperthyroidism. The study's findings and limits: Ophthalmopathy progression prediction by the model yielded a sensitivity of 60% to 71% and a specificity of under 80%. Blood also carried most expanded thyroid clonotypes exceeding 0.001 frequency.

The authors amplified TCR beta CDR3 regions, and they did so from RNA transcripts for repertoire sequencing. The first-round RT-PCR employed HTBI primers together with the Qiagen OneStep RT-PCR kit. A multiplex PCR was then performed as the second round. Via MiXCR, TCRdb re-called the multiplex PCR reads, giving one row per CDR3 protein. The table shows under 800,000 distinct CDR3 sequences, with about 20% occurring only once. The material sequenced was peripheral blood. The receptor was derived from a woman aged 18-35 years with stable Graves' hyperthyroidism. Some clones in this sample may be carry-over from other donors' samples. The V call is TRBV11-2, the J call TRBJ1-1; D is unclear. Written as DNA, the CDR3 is TGTGCCAGCAGCTTAACTCATAGGGCCCTTAGGTACACTGAAGCTTTCTTT. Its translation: CASSLTHRALRYTEAFF.